Each of the 22 T cell receptor beta chains below was sequenced from the same sample in a study of technical replicates of blood from a handful of donors. The table came from immunoSEQ multiplex PCR; TCRdb's copy has only in-frame clones and leaves some out. The repertoire holds some 89,000 clones, approximately 94% seen once, with roughly 0.31% in the top ten. The source material was T cells isolated from PBMCs. The receptors come from a human donor in good health.

The rearrangement joins TRBV4-3 to TRBJ2-3; no definite D call. The CDR3 has 13 residues. Germline CDR1 and CDR2: LGHNA and YSLEER. The germline V and J ends were trimmed by 3 bases and 7 bases, with 11 bases remaining between them. In DNA form, the CDR3 reads TGCGCCAGCAGCCAGGGCCCACGTTATACGCAGTATTTT. Translated, it gives CASSQGPRYTQYF.

The chain has TRBV6-1 and TRBJ2-7; 7 bases agree with TRBD2. This CDR3 is 14 amino acids long. J was trimmed by 1 base and V by 1 base; bases with no gene match: 1. CDR1 and CDR2 (germline): MNHNS, SASEGT. The DNA of the CDR3 is TGTGCCAGCAGTGAAGGCGGGGGTTCCTACGAGCAGTACTTC. Translation gives CASSEGGGSYEQYF.

This chain joins TRBV5-1 and TRBJ2-1; D is possibly TRBD2 (5 bases). The CDR3 is 12 amino acids. Germline V gene lookup returns CDR1 SGHRS and CDR2 YFSETQ. The V end was cut by 2 bases, the J end by 10 bases, with 10 bases between. The CDR3 DNA reads TGCGCCAGCAGCTTTAGAGGGCCAGAGCAGTTCTTC. Protein: CASSFRGPEQFF.

This clone was observed once. V is TRBV9 and J is TRBJ2-7; a possible D gene is TRBD2 (6 bases). The ends were cut back, 0 bases at V and 4 bases at J, with 11 bases in the middle. CDR3 size: 14 residues. Looked up from germline, CDR1 is SGDLS and CDR2 is YYNGEE. DNA for the CDR3: TGTGCCAGCAGCGTAGACGGGGGTTCGTACGAGCAGTACTTC. Translating gives CASSVDGGSYEQYF.

The chain recombines TRBV7-8 with TRBJ2-5; TRBD2 aligns across 7 bases. Germline V gene sequence: CDR1 SGHVS, CDR2 FQNEAQ. With V trimmed by 1 base and J by 5 bases, 4 bases remained unmatched. The CDR3 is 14 amino acids. CDR3 loop: CASSLVARGETQYF. In nucleotides, the CDR3 is TGTGCCAGCAGCTTAGTAGCGCGGGGGGAGACCCAGTACTTC. Drawing the rest from reference TRBV7-8 and TRBJ2-5, the complete variable domain is GAGVSQSPRYKVAKRGQDVALRCDPISGHVSLFWYQQALGQGPEFLTYFQNEAQLDKSGLPSDRFFAERPEGSVSTLKIQRTQQEDSAVYLCASSLVARGETQYFGPGTRLLVL.

The J gene is TRBJ2-2, the V gene TRBV19; 9 bases align to TRBD2. This CDR3 comprises 14 residues. Germline CDR1 reads LNHDA; CDR2 reads SQIVND (reference sequence). The trim removed 5 bases at V and 6 bases at J, leaving 4 bases unmatched. This CDR3 reads CASSVSGSAGELFF. The CDR3, as DNA: TGTGCCAGTAGTGTTAGCGGGAGCGCCGGGGAGCTGTTTTTT.

The gene calls are TRBV5-1 and TRBJ1-3; 7 nucleotides align to TRBD1. V gave up 7 bases and J gave up 4 bases; unmatched junction bases: 2. This CDR3 spans 12 amino acids. Germline V gene sequence: CDR1 SGHRS, CDR2 YFSETQ. This CDR3 reads CASWGQGNTIYF. The CDR3 nucleotides are TGCGCCAGCTGGGGACAGGGAAACACCATATATTTT. Together with reference TRBV5-1 and TRBJ1-3, the CDR3 gives the full variable domain: KAGVTQTPRYLIKTRGQQVTLSCSPISGHRSVSWYQQTPGQGLQFLFEYFSETQRNKGNFPGRFSGRQFSNSRSEMNVSTLELGDSALYLCASWGQGNTIYFGEGSWLTVV.

The J gene is TRBJ1-2, the V gene TRBV15; 11 positions match TRBD1. Germline CDR1 is LNHNV and CDR2 is YYDKDF (reference sequence). Trimming took 5 bases from V and 4 from J; bases not matched to a gene: 6. The length of the CDR3 is 15 residues. CDR3 region: CATSPRTGGAYGYTF. CDR3 DNA: TGTGCCACCAGCCCACGGACAGGGGGCGCCTATGGCTACACCTTC.

The V and J genes are TRBV6-1 and TRBJ1-5; D is perhaps TRBD1 (6 bases). Germline V gives CDR1 MNHNS, CDR2 SASEGT. This CDR3 region has 14 residues. Trimming left V 5 bases short and J 3 bases short, with 11 bases between. The CDR3 reads CASSSYRANQPQHF. For the CDR3, the DNA is TGTGCCAGCAGTTCTTACAGGGCCAATCAGCCCCAGCATTTT.

J is TRBJ2-7 and V is TRBV7-2; 12 positions match TRBD2. The V gene end was trimmed by 4 bases and the J gene end by 3 bases; junction bases not matched to a gene: 4. Germline CDR1 SGHTA, CDR2 FQGNSA. CDR3 size: 15 residues. The DNA for the CDR3 is TGTGCCAGCAGCTATCTAGCGGGAGGGATCTACGAGCAGTACTTC. The encoded protein is CASSYLAGGIYEQYF.

The gene calls are TRBV19 and TRBJ2-3; the match to TRBD2 covers 9 bases. Looked up from germline, CDR1 is LNHDA and CDR2 is SQIVND (reference sequence). Losses at the gene ends were 6 bases for V and 1 base for J; bases not matched to a gene: 5. The CDR3 loop spans 15 amino acids. CDR3 in DNA: TGTGCCAGTAGCAGTATAGCGGGAGGCACAGATACGCAGTATTTT. Its translation: CASSSIAGGTDTQYF.

The rearrangement uses TRBV13 and TRBJ2-7; possibly TRBD2 for D (6 bases). V gave up 4 bases and J gave up 3 bases, with 19 bases separating them. The CDR3 length is 16 residues. Germline CDR1 PRHDT, CDR2 FYEKMQ (reference sequence). The CDR3: CASSSTLDSGLYEQYF. Here the CDR3 DNA reads TGTGCCAGCAGCTCGACCCTTGATAGCGGACTCTACGAGCAGTACTTC.

The J gene is TRBJ1-2, the V gene TRBV6-5; D gene unclear. There are 11 residues in the CDR3. V was pared by 5 bases and J by 4 bases, with 5 bases between. The germline gives CDR1 MNHEY, CDR2 SVGAGI. The CDR3 DNA reads TGTGCCAGCAGTCGGGGCTATGGCTACACCTTC. Its translation: CASSRGYGYTF.

The chain carries TRBV7-9 and TRBJ1-4; D perhaps matches TRBD1 (6 bases). CDR3 size: 14 residues. V was trimmed by 3 bases and J by 3 bases, leaving 8 bases between them. The V gene's germline CDR1 is SEHNR and CDR2 FQNEAQ (reference sequence). The CDR3 bases are TGTGCCAGCAGCTTGCAGGGGCCTAATGAAAAACTGTTTTTT. Translating gives CASSLQGPNEKLFF.

This sequence joins TRBV9 and TRBJ2-7, with D unresolved. The germline V gene has CDR1 SGDLS and CDR2 YYNGEE. CDR3 size: 12 residues. V was cut by 3 bases and J by 2 bases, with 6 bases left in between. In DNA, the CDR3 is TGTGCCAGCAGCGGAGACACCTACGAGCAGTACTTC. Amino acid sequence: CASSGDTYEQYF.

This clone was picked up one time. The CDR3 loop reads CASSLFGVYEQYF. The CDR3, as DNA: TGTGCCAGCTCACTGTTCGGGGTTTACGAGCAGTACTTC. The rearrangement uses TRBV18 and TRBJ2-7; possible D gene TRBD2, 5 bases. V lost 4 bases to trimming and J lost 4 bases, with 11 bases between them. Germline CDR1 is KGHSH and CDR2 is LQKENI. The CDR3 has 13 residues.

This chain joins TRBV12-2 and TRBJ2-7; TRBD2, the table's D call, lacks a check against the DNA. TRBV12-2 is a pseudogene segment. The CDR3 covers 14 residues. CDR3 DNA sequence: TGTGCAAGTCGCTTACGGACTTTCGCCTACGAGCAGTACTTC. Its protein is CASRLRTFAYEQYF.

The V and J genes are TRBV19 and TRBJ2-2; 13 nucleotides align to TRBD2. The V gene's germline CDR1 is LNHDA and CDR2 SQIVND (reference sequence). J gave up 7 bases and V 7 bases, and 6 bases lay outside the gene matches. CDR3 length equals 15 residues. CDR3 sequence: CASIRTSGSGGELFF. The DNA for the CDR3 is TGTGCCAGTATAAGGACTAGCGGGAGTGGCGGGGAGCTGTTTTTT.

Turning to this clone: One end of the junction fails to match germline, which may point to a read error. The CDR3 region is CASSSLLPGQEHF. Written as DNA, the CDR3 is TGTGCCAGCAGCTCATTACTACCGGGACAGGAGCACTTC. The genes are TRBV7-9 and TRBJ2-7, with 8 bases fitting TRBD1. The CDR3 runs to 13 residues. Per germline, CDR1 SEHNR and CDR2 FQNEAQ (reference sequence). The full variable domain, completed using reference TRBV7-9 and TRBJ2-7, is DTGVSQNPRHKITKRGQNVTFRCDPISEHNRLYWYRQTLGQGPEFLTYFQNEAQLEKSRLLSDRFSAERPKGSFSTLEIQRTEQGDSAMYLCASSSLLPGQEHFGPGTRLTVT.

This chain joins TRBV27 and TRBJ2-1; TRBD2 agrees at 9 bases. V dropped 6 bases and J dropped 2; count of bases not matched to a gene: 8. This CDR3 spans 16 amino acids. The germline CDR1 and CDR2 sequences are MNHEY and SMNVEV (reference sequence). Here the CDR3 DNA reads TGTGCCAGCAGCGCCCGACTAGCGGAGCCCTACAATGAGCAGTTCTTC. Translated: CASSARLAEPYNEQFF.

The chain joins TRBV11-3 to TRBJ2-7; D is perhaps TRBD1 (5 bases). Germline lookup yields CDR1 SGHNT and CDR2 YENEEA. This CDR3 has 13 residues. Deletions cut 0 bases from V and 4 bases from J, with 7 bases between. The CDR3 protein is CASSLETAYEQYF. The CDR3 DNA sequence: TGTGCCAGCAGCTTAGAGACAGCTTACGAGCAGTACTTC.

This clone was found once. The V call is TRBV4-2, the J call TRBJ2-2; D might be TRBD1 (5 bases). Looked up from germline, CDR1 is LGHNA and CDR2 is YNFKEQ. V lost 0 bases and J lost 7, with 9 bases in between. The CDR3 contains 14 residues. The CDR3 reads CASSQDRAVGELFF. The CDR3 nucleotides read TGTGCCAGCAGCCAAGACAGGGCGGTCGGGGAGCTGTTTTTT.